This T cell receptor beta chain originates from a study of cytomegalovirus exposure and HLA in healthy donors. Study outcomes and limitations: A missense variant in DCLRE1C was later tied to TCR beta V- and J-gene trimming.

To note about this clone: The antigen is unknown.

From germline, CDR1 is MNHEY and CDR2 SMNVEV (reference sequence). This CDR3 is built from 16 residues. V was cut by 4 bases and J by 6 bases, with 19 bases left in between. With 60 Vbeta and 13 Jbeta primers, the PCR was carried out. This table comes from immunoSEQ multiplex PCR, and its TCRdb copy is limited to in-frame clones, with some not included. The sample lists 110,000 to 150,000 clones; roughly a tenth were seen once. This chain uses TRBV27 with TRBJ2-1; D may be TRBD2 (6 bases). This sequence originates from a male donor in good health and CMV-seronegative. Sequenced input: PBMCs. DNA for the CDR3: TGTGCCAGCAGTTCCCCCATGCGGGGTGAACCCAATGAGCAGTTCTTC. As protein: CASSSPMRGEPNEQFF.